The present T cell receptor (beta chain) was sequenced within a study of preoperative IRX-2 immunotherapy in early breast cancer. Treatment noted: preoperative locoregional IRX-2 cytokine immunotherapy. Preoperative locoregional IRX-2 cytokine immunotherapy was tested in the phase Ib source study. The germline V gene has CDR1 SGHVS and CDR2 FNYEAQ. CDR3 size: 16 residues. Trimming took 1 base from V and 4 from J; bases not matched to a gene: 10. Here immunoSEQ multiplex PCR was the method, and the copy in TCRdb shows in-frame clones only, minus some. The table records about 62,000 clones, roughly 95% of them present only once.

The rearrangement links TRBV7-6 to TRBJ2-7, with 7 bases fitting TRBD2. The source is a human donor with breast cancer. Sampling was done from a patient treated with IRX-2 immunotherapy. As DNA, the CDR3 is TGTGCCAGCAGCTTAGATCCGGCGGGAGACGGGTACGAGCAGTACTTC. It yields the protein CASSLDPAGDGYEQYF.